This T cell receptor beta chain was sequenced for a study of OX40 agonist ivuxolimab in advanced cancers. This CDR3 spans 17 amino acids. On this clone: The antigen is not known.

The protocol was immunoSEQ multiplex PCR, while the TCRdb copy is restricted to in-frame clones and leaves out a portion. The sample includes under 95,000 clones, about 83% of them seen just once. Study results and caveats: CD8+ T cells (on average) carried more expanded clones than CD4+ T cells. At 0.1 to 3.0 mg/kg and by week 6, clonal expansion occurred in CD4+ and CD8+ blood T cells.

Sequenced material: CD4+ or CD8+ T cells sorted from blood, taken in a trial of the OX40 agonist ivuxolimab. The chain employs TRBV21-1 and TRBJ2-1; the table calls TRBD2, which could not be checked here. TRBV21-1 corresponds to a pseudogene. The receptor was isolated from an adult with an advanced solid tumor such as melanoma, head and neck, liver or kidney cancer. The CDR3 protein is CASSKGRDFPHGNEQFF. CDR3 in DNA: TGTGCCAGCAGCAAAGGCCGGGACTTCCCCCACGGGAATGAGCAGTTCTTC.